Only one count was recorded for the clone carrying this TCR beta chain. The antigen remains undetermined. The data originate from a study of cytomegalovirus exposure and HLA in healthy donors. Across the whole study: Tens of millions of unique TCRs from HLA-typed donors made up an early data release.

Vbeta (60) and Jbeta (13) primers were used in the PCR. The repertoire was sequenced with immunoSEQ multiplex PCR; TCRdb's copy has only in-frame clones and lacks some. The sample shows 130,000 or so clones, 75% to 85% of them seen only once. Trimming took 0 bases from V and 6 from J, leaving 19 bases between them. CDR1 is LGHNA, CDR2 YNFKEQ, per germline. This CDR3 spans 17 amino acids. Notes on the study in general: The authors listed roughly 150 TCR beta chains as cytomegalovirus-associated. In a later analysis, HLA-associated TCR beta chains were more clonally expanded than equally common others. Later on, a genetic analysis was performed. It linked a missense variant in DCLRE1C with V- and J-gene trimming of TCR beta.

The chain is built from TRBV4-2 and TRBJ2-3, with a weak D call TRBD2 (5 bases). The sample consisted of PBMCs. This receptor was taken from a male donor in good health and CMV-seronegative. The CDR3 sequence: CASSQEGSGWEGDTQYF. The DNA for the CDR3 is TGTGCCAGCAGCCAAGAGGGTTCGGGGTGGGAAGGGGATACGCAGTATTTT.